This TCR beta chain stems from a study of cytomegalovirus exposure and HLA in healthy donors (dated by TCRdb to about 2017). For the study in its entirety: An earlier analysis of 587 of the donors reported over 250 Gb of sequence data and around 100 million unique TCR beta sequences obtained from some 200 million T cells. An early release covering about 600 HLA-typed donors comprised about 310 gigabases of sequencing data and around 85 million unique TCR sequences. Among the roughly 370 genotyped donors, around 81% belonged to the genetic ancestry cluster associated with self-reported Caucasian donors. The aim of the study was to test whether cataloging public T cell receptors could identify signatures of past pathogen exposure. Using immunosequencing, the study profiled T cell repertoires from some 670 subjects and related those repertoires to cytomegalovirus serostatus. Along with the roughly 670-subject first cohort, a separate validation cohort of around 120 different subjects was used. High-throughput TCR immunosequencing, statistical association of individual TCRs with disease status, and machine learning were combined to predict cytomegalovirus infection status. In a later analysis, previously published TCR beta repertoires from several hundred donors were re-analyzed and high-resolution HLA genotyping was added so that TCR occurrence patterns could be studied. Rather than drawing on any new phenotypic data, the later analysis identified candidate immune exposures from TCR beta sequences and the way those sequences occurred across donors. In an earlier analysis of roughly 540 of the donors, high-throughput TCR beta sequencing was used to judge whether each TCR beta V gene segment behaved as functional or pseudogenic. Alongside the repertoire data, information on donor age, sex, ethnicity and CMV serostatus was compiled. A later genetic analysis took genome-wide SNP genotypes for about 55% of the roughly 670 donors and used that subset as a discovery cohort. Every discovery cohort repertoire had been produced on one sequencing platform. HLA typing included class I and class II loci at four-digit resolution. Typing coverage differed by locus: A, B, C, DRB1 and DQB1 were typed in about 629-630 donors, DQA1 in 522, DPA1 in some 610, and DPB1 in roughly 450. Four or five DR-DQ haplotypes were handled as single units for association and clustering because linkage in the cohort was strong. Among 398 genotyped donors of the cohort, an average of roughly 230,000 unique TCR beta nucleotide sequences was sequenced per donor, of which 15% to 20% were non-productive.

The cohort consisted of some 670 healthy bone marrow donors. All cohort members were sampled while nominally healthy, although unrecorded immune exposures were likely present. The donor was CMV seronegative and belonged to the group of more than 300 seronegative cohort members. A peripheral blood sample was collected from each donor, and TCR beta sequencing was performed on peripheral blood mononuclear cells. The Qiagen DNeasy Blood Extraction Kit was used to extract genomic DNA from the blood cell samples. CDR1 SQVTM and CDR2 ANQGSEA were looked up in the germline V gene. V is cut back by 4 bases and J by 5 bases, with 3 bases in the junction unmatched. The CDR3 measures 12 amino acids from cysteine to phenylalanine. Only the CDR3 part of the read is kept: 36 bases, read in frame from the first base. Libraries were prepared through the immunoSEQ multiplex PCR assay. For the multiplex PCR, a mixture combining 60 forward primers for TCR Vbeta segments and 13 reverse primers for TCR Jbeta segments was used. A multiplex PCR assay on genomic DNA amplified the CDR3 region of rearranged TCR beta genes. On the Illumina HiSeq System, the amplified TCR beta libraries were sequenced as 87-base-pair reads. In the authors' own workflow: A later analysis tallied 75 million to 85 million unique TCR beta chains across the 666 repertoires, and around 10 million of those chains were shared by two or more donors. To remove PCR and sequencing errors, raw reads were error-corrected and collapsed into unique sequences using a nearest-neighbor algorithm that merged closely related sequences. To assign V, D and J gene segments, CDR3 sequences were aligned to IMGT reference sequences. Each retained sequence needed at least a six-nucleotide match to both a V gene segment and a J gene segment. Rearrangements were called productive when the CDR3 lacked stop codons and stayed in frame with V and J; all others were non-productive. CDR3 was defined by IMGT convention, running from the second conserved V-encoded cysteine to the conserved J-encoded phenylalanine. The earlier analysis of about 560 of the donors excluded any sequence lacking an unambiguous match to a single V gene segment. In an earlier analysis of roughly 600 of the donors, a V segment was called functional when productive rearrangements were above 56.7%, and segregating when the standard deviation between donors exceeded 5%. A statistical classification framework was developed to diagnose cytomegalovirus status using the catalog of TCR beta chain sequences. In a later analysis, TCR nucleotide sequences were compared against IMGT/GENE-DB human TR gene sequences so that V and J genes could be assigned. Using the TCRdist pipeline, a later analysis assigned CDR3 sequences along with most-parsimonious VDJ recombination scenarios. In a later analysis, every TCR beta chain was defined by the combination of its CDR3 amino acid sequence and its V-gene family, and reads without a unique V-gene family were dropped. As a way to deal with suspected cross-contamination and a sequencing artifact, a later analysis dropped 500 to 700 nucleotide sequences that were highly shared and had low generation probability. For each public chain, a later analysis derived a clonal expansion index from normalized ranks of inferred template counts within each repertoire. In a later analysis, generation probabilities were computed with a VDJ recombination model fitted to out-of-frame rearrangements, and the resulting probabilities were checked against IGoR. In a later analysis, TCR-TCR, TCR-HLA and TCR-CMV co-occurrence was scored with hypergeometric tests, and a repertoire-size bias correction was applied to TCR pairs. In a later analysis, false discovery rates were estimated by permuting HLA or CMV assignments 20 times. A later analysis grouped co-occurring TCRs with DBSCAN, adding TCRdist sequence similarity when clustering within HLA-allele-positive subsets. Co-occurrence clustering excluded repertoires with fewer than 30,000 or more than 120,000 public chains, plus five with anomalous nucleotide sharing. What TCRdb holds here is the immuneACCESS table cut down to in-frame rearrangements. Part of the clones is not present; checked against another copy, under half of the missing clones reflect an unresolved V gene, and the others are unexplained. D and trimming come from the DNA, and the V and J calls and clone size come from that table. The sample yields roughly 150,000 clones; roughly 88% were counted once. The ten largest account for approximately 1.4% of the sample.

What the authors observed across the whole study: The study gave a list of some 150 TCR beta chains associated with cytomegalovirus. According to a later genetic analysis, donors in an Asian-associated ancestry cluster had fewer N-insertions in productive TCRs than the roughly 660-donor mean. Assigning TCR associations to individual alleles was difficult when HLA alleles, especially DR and DQ, strongly co-occurred. A further reported finding was that TCR beta sequences accurately predicted the HLA-A and HLA-B alleles for most subjects in the first cohort. The only immune exposure information available for the cohort was CMV serostatus. In a later analysis, several top co-occurrence clusters were reported to appear linked to parvovirus B19, influenza, CMV and Epstein-Barr virus. Across donors, most TCR sequences were observed very rarely, whereas some public TCRs were present in many individuals. In a later analysis, TCR association rates were found to vary across HLA loci, with the most associated TCRs seen for DRB1 alleles and the fewest for HLA-C alleles. According to the authors, the approach could potentially be generalized to other disease states and immunological phenotypes. A cluster of highly shared sequence variants was judged likely to represent a technical artifact of the sequencing pipeline. Some IMGT-functional V segments, including TRBV6-2 and TRBV6-3, could not be distinguished by the 87-base-pair reads and were therefore excluded. A later analysis found that HLA-associated TCR beta chains were more clonally expanded and had lower generation probabilities than equally common non-associated chains. The earlier analysis of nearly 600 of the donors excluded approximately 15 rarely observed V segments, including chromosome 9 orphons, because counts were too low. Most CMV-associated TCR beta chains appeared to be HLA-restricted in a later analysis, and the HLA associations seemed to be driven largely by CMV exposure. Sequencing depth was assumed to be roughly uniform across donors in the presence/absence analyses, though that assumption may not hold. A few of the identified cytomegalovirus-associated TCR beta chains were confirmed in vitro to be specific for cytomegalovirus antigens. In a later analysis, some 17,000 TCR beta sequences were associated with specific HLA alleles at a false discovery rate of 0.05. An association between a missense DCLRE1C variant and V-gene and J-gene trimming of TCR beta chains was found in a later genetic analysis and replicated in an independent cohort. Correlated functional status among segregating V segments might be attributable to linkage disequilibrium, but an unknown experimental factor could not be ruled out. HLA typing was unavailable for some donors at each locus, so association tests used only the typed subset. The classifier was reported to diagnose cytomegalovirus status with high specificity and sensitivity in both the original cohort and the validation cohort. An earlier analysis of some 560 of the donors showed that most TCR beta V segments appeared in productive rearrangements either about 90% or about 30% of the time, which broadly matched IMGT annotations. Only TCR beta chains were sequenced in this cohort, and the absence of alpha or paired-chain data limited detectable features.

Notes on this clone: Its antigen is currently not known. No clone much larger than this one lies a single base away; base qualities are absent.

The clonotype was recovered from a woman aged 18-30 years in good health and CMV-seronegative. The chain is assembled from TRBV29-1 and TRBJ1-1; 8 middle bases align to TRBD1. What was sequenced was PBMCs. The bases read TGCAGCGTTGGCGGACAGGGAACTGAAGCTTTCTTT. This yields the protein CSVGGQGTEAFF.